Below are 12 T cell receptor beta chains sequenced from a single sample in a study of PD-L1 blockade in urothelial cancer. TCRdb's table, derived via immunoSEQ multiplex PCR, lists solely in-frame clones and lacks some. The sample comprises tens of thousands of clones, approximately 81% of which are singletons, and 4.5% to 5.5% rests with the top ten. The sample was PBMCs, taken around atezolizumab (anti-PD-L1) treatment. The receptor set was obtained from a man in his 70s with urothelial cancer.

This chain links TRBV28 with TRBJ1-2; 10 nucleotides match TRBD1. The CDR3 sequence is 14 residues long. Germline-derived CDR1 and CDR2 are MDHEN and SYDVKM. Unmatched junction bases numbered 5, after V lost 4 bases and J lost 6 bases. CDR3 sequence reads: CASSYWTGGDGYTF. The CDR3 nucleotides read TGTGCCAGCAGTTATTGGACAGGGGGTGATGGCTACACCTTC.

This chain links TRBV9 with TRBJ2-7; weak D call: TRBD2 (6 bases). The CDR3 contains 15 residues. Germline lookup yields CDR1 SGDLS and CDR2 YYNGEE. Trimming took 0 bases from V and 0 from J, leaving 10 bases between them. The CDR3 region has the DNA TGTGCCAGCAGCGTAGACGGGGGTGCCTCCTACGAGCAGTACTTC. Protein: CASSVDGGASYEQYF. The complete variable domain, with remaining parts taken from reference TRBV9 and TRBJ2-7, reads DSGVTQTPKHLITATGQRVTLRCSPRSGDLSVYWYQQSLDQGLQFLIQYYNGEERAKGNILERFSAQQFPDLHSELNLSSLELGDSALYFCASSVDGGASYEQYFGPGTRLTVT.

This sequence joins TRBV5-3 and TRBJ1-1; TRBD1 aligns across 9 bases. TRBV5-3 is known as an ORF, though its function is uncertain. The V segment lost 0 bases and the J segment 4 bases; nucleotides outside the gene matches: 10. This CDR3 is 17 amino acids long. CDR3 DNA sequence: TGTGCCAGAAGCTTGGAGGTAGTGGGACAGGGACCCACTGAAGCTTTCTTT. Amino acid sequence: CARSLEVVGQGPTEAFF.

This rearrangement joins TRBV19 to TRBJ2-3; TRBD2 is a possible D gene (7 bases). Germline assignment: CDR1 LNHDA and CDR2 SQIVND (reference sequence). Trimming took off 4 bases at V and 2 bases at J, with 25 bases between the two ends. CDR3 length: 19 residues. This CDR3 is CASSRKTNTGGWVTDTQYF. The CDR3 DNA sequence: TGTGCCAGTAGTAGAAAAACGAACACGGGGGGCTGGGTCACAGATACGCAGTATTTT.

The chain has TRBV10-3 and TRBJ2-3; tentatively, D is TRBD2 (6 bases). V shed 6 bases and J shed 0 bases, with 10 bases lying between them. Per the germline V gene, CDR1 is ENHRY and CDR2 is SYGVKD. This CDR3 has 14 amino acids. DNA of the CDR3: TGTGCCATCAGCCTAGCGTCTAGCACAGATACGCAGTATTTT. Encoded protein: CAISLASSTDTQYF.

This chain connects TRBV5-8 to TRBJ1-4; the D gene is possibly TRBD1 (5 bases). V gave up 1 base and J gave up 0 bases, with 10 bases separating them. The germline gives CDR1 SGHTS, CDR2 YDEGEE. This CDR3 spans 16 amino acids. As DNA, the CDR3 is TGTGCCAGCAGCTTGTACAGGACCGCAACTAATGAAAAACTGTTTTTT. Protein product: CASSLYRTATNEKLFF.

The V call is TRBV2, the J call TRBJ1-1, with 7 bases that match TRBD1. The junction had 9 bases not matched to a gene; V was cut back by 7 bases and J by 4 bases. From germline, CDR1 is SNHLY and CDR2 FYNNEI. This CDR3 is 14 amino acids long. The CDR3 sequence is CASNEQGWGTEAFF. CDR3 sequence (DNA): TGTGCCAGCAACGAACAGGGGTGGGGCACTGAAGCTTTCTTT.

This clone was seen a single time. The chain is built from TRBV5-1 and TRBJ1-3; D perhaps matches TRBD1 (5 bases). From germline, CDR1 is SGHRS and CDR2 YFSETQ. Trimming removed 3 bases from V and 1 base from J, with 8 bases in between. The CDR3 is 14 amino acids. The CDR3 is CASSSGESGNTIYF. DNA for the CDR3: TGCGCCAGCAGCTCGGGGGAGTCTGGAAACACCATATATTTT.

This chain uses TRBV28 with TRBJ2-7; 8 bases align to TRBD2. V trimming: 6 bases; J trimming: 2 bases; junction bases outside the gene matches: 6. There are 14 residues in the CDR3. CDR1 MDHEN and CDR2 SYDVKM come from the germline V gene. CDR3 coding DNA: TGTGCCAGCAGCCCCGGGGGGGGAGCCTACGAGCAGTACTTC. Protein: CASSPGGGAYEQYF.

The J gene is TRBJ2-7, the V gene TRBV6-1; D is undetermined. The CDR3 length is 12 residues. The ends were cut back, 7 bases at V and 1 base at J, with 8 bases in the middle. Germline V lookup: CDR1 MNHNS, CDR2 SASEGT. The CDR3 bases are TGTGCCAGCAAAACCCTATCCTACGAGCAGTACTTC. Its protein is CASKTLSYEQYF.

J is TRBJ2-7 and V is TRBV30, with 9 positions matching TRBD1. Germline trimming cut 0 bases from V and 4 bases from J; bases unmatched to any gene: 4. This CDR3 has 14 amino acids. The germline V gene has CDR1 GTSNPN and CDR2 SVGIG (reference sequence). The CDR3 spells CAWSVGTGRYEQYF. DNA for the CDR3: TGTGCCTGGAGTGTAGGGACAGGGAGGTACGAGCAGTACTTC.

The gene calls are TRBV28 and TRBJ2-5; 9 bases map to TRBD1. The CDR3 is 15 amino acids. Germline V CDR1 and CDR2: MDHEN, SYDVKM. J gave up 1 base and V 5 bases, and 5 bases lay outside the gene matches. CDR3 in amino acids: CASSLPTGGQETQYF. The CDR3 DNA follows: TGTGCCAGCAGTCTCCCGACAGGGGGCCAAGAGACCCAGTACTTC.